This T cell receptor (beta chain) was sequenced in a study of T cell repertoires in cytomegalovirus infection. One entry per CDR3 protein results from TCRdb running MiXCR on the reads. The sample consists of about 130,000 distinct CDR3 sequences, roughly 9% of them appearing once. The germline gives CDR1 DFQATT, CDR2 SNEGSKA (reference sequence). This CDR3 contains 11 residues. V was trimmed by 6 bases and J by 9 bases, leaving 14 bases between them. The V call is TRBV20-1, the J call TRBJ2-5; tentatively, D is TRBD2 (5 bases). Specimen: PBMCs. The TCR originated in a human donor in good health (CMV status not recorded). Some clones in this sample may be carry-over from other donors' samples. DNA of the CDR3: TGCAGTGCAGCTGAATCCGGGGCCCAGTACTTC. Its translation is CSAAESGAQYF.